These 30 T cell receptor beta chains were all obtained from the same sample, sequenced in a study of T cell changes during pregnancy in multiple sclerosis. The protocol was immunoSEQ multiplex PCR, while the TCRdb copy is restricted to in-frame clones and leaves out a portion. The sample lists over 45,000 clones; about 90% were seen once. The source was CD4+ T cells from peripheral blood mononuclear cells, collected in the second trimester of pregnancy. The receptors come from a female donor with multiple sclerosis, enrolled in a pregnancy study.

V is TRBV4-3 and J is TRBJ2-2; 11 nucleotides match TRBD2. This CDR3 spans 17 amino acids. With V trimmed by 1 base and J by 7 bases, 8 bases remained unmatched. From germline, CDR1 is LGHNA and CDR2 YSLEER. The CDR3 loop is CASSQVGLAGGYGELFF. The CDR3 coding sequence is TGCGCCAGCAGCCAAGTAGGCCTAGCGGGAGGATACGGGGAGCTGTTTTTT.

DNA for the CDR3: TGCGCCAGCAGTGGTCACAGGGGGACGGACACTGAAGCTTTCTTT. Translation gives CASSGHRGTDTEAFF. The chain is built from TRBV10-2 and TRBJ1-1, with 8 bases aligning to TRBD1. After removal of 4 bases from V and 3 bases from J, the junction contained 7 bases not matched to a gene. The germline CDR1 and CDR2 sequences are WSHSY and SAAADI. The CDR3 is 15 residues long.

This clone was recorded only once. The chain has TRBV7-2 and TRBJ2-2; 8 bases map to TRBD2. CDR3 length equals 15 residues. Germline V CDR1 and CDR2: SGHTA, FQGNSA. CDR3 sequence reads: CAIKGGGRLTGELFF. The CDR3 coding sequence is TGTGCTATCAAGGGGGGCGGGAGGTTGACCGGGGAGCTGTTTTTT. Full variable domain (remainder filled in from reference TRBV7-2 and TRBJ2-2): GAGVSQSPSNKVTEKGKDVELRCDPISGHTALYWYRQSLGQGLEFLIYFQGNSAPDKSGLPSDRFSAERTGGSVSTLTIQRTQQEDSAVYLCAIKGGGRLTGELFFGEGSRLTVL.

The rearrangement links TRBV5-4 to TRBJ2-7, with a weak D call TRBD1 (5 bases). The CDR3 contains 14 residues. V lost 4 bases and J 2 bases, leaving 13 bases between the germline ends. Germline CDR1 and CDR2: SGHNT and YYREEE (reference sequence). The CDR3 nucleotides are TGTGCCAGCAGCCTAAGCGACAGTCCCTACGAGCAGTACTTC. It specifies CASSLSDSPYEQYF.

Here the CDR3 reads CASSMSLRTGDEKLFF. The CDR3 coding sequence is TGTGCCAGTAGTATGAGTCTGCGGACAGGGGACGAAAAACTGTTTTTT. The chain is built from TRBV19 and TRBJ1-4; 9 positions agree with TRBD1. V gave up 3 bases and J gave up 8 bases; unmatched junction bases: 10. The CDR3 sequence is 16 residues long. CDR1 is LNHDA and CDR2 is SQIVND in the germline V gene (reference sequence). The full variable domain, rest sourced from reference TRBV19 and TRBJ1-4, is DGGITQSPKYLFRKEGQNVTLSCEQNLNHDAMYWYRQDPGQGLRLIYYSQIVNDFQKGDIAEGYSVSREKKESFPLTVTSAQKNPTAFYLCASSMSLRTGDEKLFFGSGTQLSVL.

This clone was counted a few times. This sequence joins TRBV7-2 and TRBJ1-4; D is unclear. V shed 4 bases and J shed 5 bases, with 5 bases lying between them. The CDR3 runs 12 residues. CDR1 and CDR2 from the germline V gene are SGHTA and FQGNSA. CDR3 coding DNA: TGTGCCAGCAGCTCCCTAAATGAAAAACTGTTTTTT. It yields the protein CASSSLNEKLFF.

This chain joins TRBV19 and TRBJ2-1; 7 nucleotides match TRBD2. Looked up from germline, CDR1 is LNHDA and CDR2 is SQIVND (reference sequence). This CDR3 is 13 amino acids long. V gave up 4 bases and J gave up 7 bases; unmatched junction bases: 4. The CDR3 coding sequence is TGTGCCAGTAGTAGTATGCGGGAGAATGAGCAGTTCTTC. Its protein is CASSSMRENEQFF.

V is TRBV30 and J is TRBJ2-1, with D possibly TRBD2 on 5 matching bases. This CDR3 has 14 amino acids. The germline gives CDR1 GTSNPN, CDR2 SVGIG (reference sequence). Trimming took off 4 bases at V and 3 bases at J, with 13 bases between the two ends. CDR3 in amino acids: CAWTLAGGYNEQFF. CDR3 DNA sequence: TGTGCCTGGACGTTGGCAGGAGGCTACAATGAGCAGTTCTTC.

The chain is built from TRBV19 and TRBJ2-3; 15 positions match TRBD2. Germline V lookup: CDR1 LNHDA, CDR2 SQIVND (reference sequence). This CDR3 region has 16 residues. Trimming took 4 bases from V and 9 from J; bases not matched to a gene: 8. CDR3 amino acids: CASSTHGLAGGDTQYF. The CDR3 DNA reads as TGTGCCAGTAGTACCCACGGACTAGCGGGAGGGGACACGCAGTATTTT.

This sequence joins TRBV10-1 and TRBJ1-3; 8 bases match TRBD1. V shed 6 bases and J 3 bases; nucleotides not matched to a gene: 19. This CDR3 spans 19 amino acids. CDR1 and CDR2 (germline): WNHNN, SYGVQD (reference sequence). This CDR3 reads CASRASRHRQGLFGNTIYF. As DNA, the CDR3 is TGCGCCAGCAGGGCCTCAAGGCACCGACAGGGGTTGTTTGGAAACACCATATATTTT.

The V call is TRBV19, the J call TRBJ1-2; D is unresolved. Trimming pared 1 base from V and 2 bases from J, leaving 11 bases between. There are 15 residues in the CDR3. From germline, CDR1 is LNHDA and CDR2 SQIVND (reference sequence). CDR3 in amino acids: CASSIGGSLNYGYTF. The CDR3 DNA sequence: TGTGCCAGTAGTATAGGAGGGAGTTTAAACTATGGCTACACCTTC.

The chain uses TRBV25-1 and TRBJ2-2, with a possible D match to TRBD1 (6 bases). The CDR3 contains 17 residues. V shed 6 bases and J shed 0 bases, with 17 bases lying between them. Germline V gene lookup returns CDR1 MGHDK and CDR2 SYGVNS. The CDR3 spells CASRANRQDANTGELFF. DNA of the CDR3: TGTGCCAGCAGGGCAAACCGACAGGACGCGAACACCGGGGAGCTGTTTTTT.

The chain combines TRBV19 with TRBJ2-7; TRBD2 matches 7 bases. With 5 bases clipped from V and 4 bases from J, the junction kept 8 bases outside the gene matches. CDR3 length: 14 residues. Germline CDR1 is LNHDA and CDR2 is SQIVND (reference sequence). CDR3 nucleotide sequence: TGTGCCAGTAGTCCCCGGACTAGTTCTTACGAGCAGTACTTC. Its translation is CASSPRTSSYEQYF.

The V call is TRBV5-1, the J call TRBJ2-3; D is perhaps TRBD2 (7 bases). The CDR3 totals 15 residues. Trimming stripped 3 bases from V and 1 base from J, with 12 bases between. CDR1 and CDR2 (germline): SGHRS, YFSETQ. The CDR3 coding sequence is TGCGCCAGCAGCTCCCGGGGGGCTGGCACAGATACGCAGTATTTT. Protein product: CASSSRGAGTDTQYF.

J is TRBJ1-3 and V is TRBV7-2; 7 positions match TRBD1. The CDR3 runs to 14 residues. Germline lookup yields CDR1 SGHTA and CDR2 FQGNSA. V was pared by 6 bases and J by 3 bases, with 5 bases of the junction left unmatched. This CDR3 is CASRPTGVGNTIYF. CDR3 DNA: TGTGCCAGCAGACCTACAGGGGTTGGAAACACCATATATTTT.

The chain recombines TRBV2 with TRBJ1-1; D is ambiguous. Germline V gene lookup returns CDR1 SNHLY and CDR2 FYNNEI. The ends were cut back, 4 bases at V and 3 bases at J, with 6 bases in the middle. The CDR3 is made up of 12 amino acids. Here the CDR3 reads CASSVSDTEAFF. The DNA of the CDR3 is TGTGCCAGCAGTGTCTCGGACACTGAAGCTTTCTTT.

The J gene is TRBJ1-2, the V gene TRBV28; D is perhaps TRBD1 (6 bases). This CDR3 comprises 17 residues. Per germline, CDR1 MDHEN and CDR2 SYDVKM. The V end lost 8 bases, the J end lost 6 bases, and 28 bases lay between the germline ends. CDR3 loop: CASVQSDTKGVMDGYTF. CDR3 DNA sequence: TGTGCCAGCGTCCAGAGCGACACAAAGGGGGTGATGGATGGCTACACCTTC.

The chain joins TRBV7-9 to TRBJ1-4, with D possibly matching TRBD1 (6 bases). V lost 5 bases and J lost 4, with 14 bases in between. This CDR3 region has 15 residues. CDR1 is SEHNR, CDR2 FQNEAQ, per germline (reference sequence). In DNA form, the CDR3 reads TGTGCCAGCAGCCTTACAGGGTATAATAATGAAAAACTGTTTTTT. This sequence encodes CASSLTGYNNEKLFF.

This rearrangement joins TRBV19 to TRBJ2-1; tentatively, D is TRBD2 (5 bases). Germline-derived CDR1 and CDR2 are LNHDA and SQIVND (reference sequence). Trimming took 2 bases from V and 10 from J, leaving 21 bases between them. The CDR3 is made up of 16 amino acids. The CDR3 DNA follows: TGTGCCAGTAGTATAAACCTGGGAGTAGGGTTGGGCGAGCAGTTCTTC. Amino acid sequence: CASSINLGVGLGEQFF. The full variable domain, its missing parts supplied by reference TRBV19 and TRBJ2-1, is DGGITQSPKYLFRKEGQNVTLSCEQNLNHDAMYWYRQDPGQGLRLIYYSQIVNDFQKGDIAEGYSVSREKKESFPLTVTSAQKNPTAFYLCASSINLGVGLGEQFFGPGTRLTVL.

The J gene is TRBJ1-2, the V gene TRBV14; TRBD1 aligns across 7 bases. This CDR3 comprises 13 residues. Germline V gene lookup returns CDR1 SGHDN and CDR2 FVKESK. V dropped 4 bases and J dropped 8; count of bases not matched to a gene: 7. DNA of the CDR3: TGTGCCAGCAGCCCGACGACAGGGAGCGGCTACACCTTC. This codes for CASSPTTGSGYTF. The complete variable domain, with remaining parts taken from reference TRBV14 and TRBJ1-2, reads EAGVTQFPSHSVIEKGQTVTLRCDPISGHDNLYWYRRVMGKEIKFLLHFVKESKQDESGMPNNRFLAERTGGTYSTLKVQPAELEDSGVYFCASSPTTGSGYTFGSGTRLTVV.

The rearrangement joins TRBV7-2 to TRBJ2-7; the match to TRBD2 covers 9 bases. Germline loops: CDR1 SGHTA, CDR2 FQGNSA. V dropped 6 bases and J dropped 4; count of bases not matched to a gene: 10. CDR3 length equals 15 residues. CDR3 nucleotide sequence: TGTGCCAGCAGGAGCCCCGGGCGGGAGGGGTACGAGCAGTACTTC. Protein sequence: CASRSPGREGYEQYF.

This chain connects TRBV11-3 to TRBJ2-1; no reliable D call. V was clipped by 5 bases and J by 5 bases, with 4 bases between them. The CDR3 consists of 11 residues. From germline, CDR1 is SGHNT and CDR2 YENEEA. CDR3 in amino acids: CASSRNNEQFF. The CDR3 bases are TGTGCCAGCAGCCGTAACAATGAGCAGTTCTTC.

The rearrangement joins TRBV4-1 to TRBJ1-3; 9 bases align to TRBD1. Trimming removed 5 bases from V and 2 bases from J; junction bases left unmatched: 10. This CDR3 is built from 17 residues. Germline V gene data show CDR1 as MGHRA and CDR2 as YSYEKL. CDR3 sequence reads: CASSAPSGTGTGNTIYF. The CDR3 nucleotides are TGCGCCAGCAGCGCTCCCTCCGGGACAGGGACTGGAAACACCATATATTTT.

J is TRBJ2-1 and V is TRBV6-1; 7 bases line up with TRBD2. J was trimmed by 6 bases and V by 6 bases; bases with no gene match: 11. Germline lookup yields CDR1 MNHNS and CDR2 SASEGT. There are 15 residues in the CDR3. CDR3 DNA sequence: TGTGCCAGCAGGGGGCAGCGGGATGCCCCCAATGAGCAGTTCTTC. It specifies CASRGQRDAPNEQFF.

The chain uses TRBV18 and TRBJ2-3, with TRBD1 as a possible D gene (5 bases). The germline V and J ends were trimmed by 0 bases and 3 bases, with 7 bases remaining between them. The CDR3 spans 14 residues. From germline, CDR1 is KGHSH and CDR2 LQKENI. The CDR3 DNA is TGTGCCAGCTCACCACCTGCAGGGACAGATACGCAGTATTTT. It specifies CASSPPAGTDTQYF.

This clone came up once. The rearrangement joins TRBV9 to TRBJ2-7, with 9 positions matching TRBD1. The ends lost 0 bases at V and 3 bases at J; junction bases unmatched: 1. CDR1 and CDR2 from the germline V gene are SGDLS and YYNGEE. CDR3 size: 14 residues. CDR3 nucleotide sequence: TGTGCCAGCAGCGTAGGGACAGGGGACTACGAGCAGTACTTC. Translating it yields CASSVGTGDYEQYF.

The CDR3 DNA is TGTGCCAGTAGTATATTCCCCCGGGAGACCAACAATCAGCCCCAGCATTTT. It codes for CASSIFPRETNNQPQHF. The gene calls are TRBV19 and TRBJ1-5; D ambiguous. The CDR3 length is 17 residues. Per the germline V gene, CDR1 is LNHDA and CDR2 is SQIVND (reference sequence). The V end lost 2 bases, the J end lost 3 bases, and 17 bases lay between the germline ends.

This clone was observed a few times. The genes are TRBV6-6 and TRBJ2-1, with 7 nucleotides matching TRBD2. Germline CDR1 MNHNY, CDR2 SVGAGI (reference sequence). The CDR3 length is 15 residues. The V segment lost 4 bases and the J segment 4 bases; nucleotides outside the gene matches: 7. The CDR3 loop reads CASSSAGTNYNEQFF. CDR3 sequence (DNA): TGTGCCAGCAGTTCCGCCGGGACTAATTACAATGAGCAGTTCTTC.

The chain employs TRBV30 and TRBJ2-7; 9 nucleotides line up with TRBD1. CDR1 and CDR2 from the germline V gene are GTSNPN and SVGIG (reference sequence). After removal of 1 base from V and 4 bases from J, the junction contained 8 bases not matched to a gene. This CDR3 is built from 15 residues. Here the CDR3 reads CAWSGRQGDGYEQYF. The CDR3 nucleotides read TGTGCCTGGAGTGGGAGACAGGGGGACGGGTACGAGCAGTACTTC.

The rearrangement joins TRBV4-3 to TRBJ2-5; TRBD2 is a possible D gene (5 bases). Germline V gives CDR1 LGHNA, CDR2 YSLEER. This CDR3 region has 15 residues. V was clipped by 0 bases and J by 11 bases, with 19 bases between them. The CDR3 region has the DNA TGCGCCAGCAGCCAAGATTTCTTTGGTCAGACTAAACAGTACTTC. Its translation: CASSQDFFGQTKQYF.